This is a list of T cell receptor beta chains from one sample in a study of blood T cell repertoires in COVID-19. The repertoire was sequenced with immunoSEQ multiplex PCR; TCRdb's copy has only in-frame clones and lacks some. The sample lists some 230,000 clones; 75% to 90% were seen once. Sequencing used PBMCs or T cells enriched from blood (not recorded which). The receptors derive from a woman between 18 and 29 years old in a cohort exposed to, infected with or recovered from COVID-19 (not recorded which). CDR3s include the opening cysteine and the closing phenylalanine or tryptophan. The D gene is left open where the match is weak. Size is stated for part of the rows, as once, few or many counts, or as a class when the clone is expanded.

j_gene: TRBJ2-1; abundance: once; d_gene: TRBD2; v_gene: TRBV11-2; CDR3aa: CASSWREGSYNEQFF; CDR3nt: TGTGCCAGCAGCTGGCGGGAGGGATCCTACAATGAGCAGTTCTTC
j_gene: TRBJ1-5; abundance: few; d_gene: TRBD1; v_gene: TRBV10-2; CDR3aa: CASSDRDRGQQPQHF; CDR3nt: TGCGCCAGCAGTGACAGGGACAGGGGGCAGCAGCCCCAGCATTTT
j_gene: TRBJ1-1; abundance: once; d_gene: NA; v_gene: TRBV7-8; CDR3aa: CASSLVFGGNTEAFF; CDR3nt: TGTGCCAGCAGCTTAGTTTTCGGCGGGAACACTGAAGCTTTCTTT
j_gene: TRBJ2-1; abundance: once; d_gene: TRBD2; v_gene: TRBV7-3; CDR3aa: CASSLMGGTYNEQFF; CDR3nt: TGTGCCAGCAGCTTAATGGGGGGGACCTACAATGAGCAGTTCTTC
j_gene: TRBJ2-1; abundance: once; d_gene: TRBD2; v_gene: TRBV9; CDR3aa: CASSVAGGDYNEQFF; CDR3nt: TGTGCCAGCAGCGTTGCGGGAGGGGATTACAATGAGCAGTTCTTC
j_gene: TRBJ1-1; abundance: NA; d_gene: TRBD1; v_gene: TRBV5-4; CDR3aa: CASSEQGLGDTEAFF; CDR3nt: TGTGCCAGCAGCGAACAGGGGTTAGGGGACACTGAAGCTTTCTTT
j_gene: TRBJ1-2; abundance: NA; d_gene: TRBD1; v_gene: TRBV19; CDR3aa: CASRTGQLYGYTF; CDR3nt: TGTGCCAGCCGGACAGGACAGCTATATGGCTACACCTTC
j_gene: TRBJ2-5; abundance: few; d_gene: TRBD2; v_gene: TRBV2; CDR3aa: CASSQGLAADRETQYF; CDR3nt: TGTGCCAGCAGTCAAGGTCTAGCGGCAGATAGGGAGACCCAGTACTTC
j_gene: TRBJ1-1; abundance: NA; d_gene: NA; v_gene: TRBV15; CDR3aa: CATSRDLANTEAFF; CDR3nt: TGTGCCACCAGCAGAGATTTAGCGAACACTGAAGCTTTCTTT
j_gene: TRBJ1-1; abundance: NA; d_gene: NA; v_gene: TRBV6-5; CDR3aa: CASSYTIRTGLEAFF; CDR3nt: TGTGCCAGCAGTTATACTATTAGAACAGGGCTTGAAGCTTTCTTT
j_gene: TRBJ1-1; abundance: NA; d_gene: TRBD1; v_gene: TRBV27; CDR3aa: CASRQTGVATEAFF; CDR3nt: TGTGCCAGCAGGCAGACAGGGGTGGCCACTGAAGCTTTCTTT
j_gene: TRBJ2-2; abundance: NA; d_gene: TRBD1; v_gene: TRBV18; CDR3aa: CASSLQGAMITGELFF; CDR3nt: TGTGCCAGCTCACTGCAGGGGGCAATGATTACCGGGGAGCTGTTTTTT
j_gene: TRBJ1-5; abundance: once; d_gene: NA; v_gene: TRBV28; CDR3aa: CASSPNQPQHF; CDR3nt: TGTGCCAGCAGTCCTAATCAGCCCCAGCATTTT
j_gene: TRBJ2-3; abundance: NA; d_gene: NA; v_gene: TRBV4-1; CDR3aa: CASSQEVARTDTQYF; CDR3nt: TGCGCCAGCAGCCAAGAGGTAGCGAGAACAGATACGCAGTATTTT
j_gene: TRBJ2-7; abundance: NA; d_gene: NA; v_gene: TRBV5-1; CDR3aa: CASSLAGQGPSYEQYF; CDR3nt: TGCGCCAGCAGCTTGGCCGGTCAGGGGCCTTCCTACGAGCAGTACTTC
j_gene: TRBJ2-7; abundance: NA; d_gene: NA; v_gene: TRBV25-1; CDR3aa: CASSDPRYRVNEQYF; CDR3nt: TGTGCCAGCAGTGACCCCCGCTACAGGGTTAACGAGCAGTACTTC